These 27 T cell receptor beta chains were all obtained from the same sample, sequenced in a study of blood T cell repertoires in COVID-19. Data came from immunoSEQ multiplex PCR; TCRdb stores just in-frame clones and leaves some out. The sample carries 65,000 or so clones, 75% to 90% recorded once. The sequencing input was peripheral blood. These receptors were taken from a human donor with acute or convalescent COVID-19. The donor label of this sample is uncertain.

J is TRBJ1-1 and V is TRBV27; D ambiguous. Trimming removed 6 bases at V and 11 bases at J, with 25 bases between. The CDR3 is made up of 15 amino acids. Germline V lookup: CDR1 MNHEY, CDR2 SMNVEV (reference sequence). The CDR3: CASSQDPSLNPGAFF. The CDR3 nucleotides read TGTGCCAGCAGCCAAGACCCTAGCCTGAACCCGGGGGCTTTCTTT.

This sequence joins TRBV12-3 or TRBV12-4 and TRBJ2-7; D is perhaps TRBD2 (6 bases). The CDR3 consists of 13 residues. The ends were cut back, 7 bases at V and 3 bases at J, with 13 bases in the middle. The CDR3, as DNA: TGTGCCAGCACCCGAACTAGCTACTACGAGCAGTACTTC. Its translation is CASTRTSYYEQYF.

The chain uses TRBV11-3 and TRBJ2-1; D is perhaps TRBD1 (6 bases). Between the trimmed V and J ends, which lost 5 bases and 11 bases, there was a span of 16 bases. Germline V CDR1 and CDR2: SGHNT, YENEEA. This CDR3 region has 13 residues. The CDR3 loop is CASSKQDSPKQFF. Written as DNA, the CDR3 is TGTGCCAGCAGCAAACAGGACAGCCCAAAGCAGTTCTTC.

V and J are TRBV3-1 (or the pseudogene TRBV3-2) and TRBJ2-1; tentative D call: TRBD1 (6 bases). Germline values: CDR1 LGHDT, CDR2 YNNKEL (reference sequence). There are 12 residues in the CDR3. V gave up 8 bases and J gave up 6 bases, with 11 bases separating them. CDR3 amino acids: CASSTGSNEQFF. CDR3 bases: TGTGCCAGCTCGACAGGTTCCAATGAGCAGTTCTTC.

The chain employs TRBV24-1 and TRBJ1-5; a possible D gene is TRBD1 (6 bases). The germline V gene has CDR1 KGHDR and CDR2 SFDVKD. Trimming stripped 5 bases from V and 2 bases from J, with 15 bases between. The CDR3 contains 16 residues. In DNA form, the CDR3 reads TGTGCCACCAGTGGGGGAGGGGGAAAGGGCAATCAGCCCCAGCATTTT. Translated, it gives CATSGGGGKGNQPQHF.

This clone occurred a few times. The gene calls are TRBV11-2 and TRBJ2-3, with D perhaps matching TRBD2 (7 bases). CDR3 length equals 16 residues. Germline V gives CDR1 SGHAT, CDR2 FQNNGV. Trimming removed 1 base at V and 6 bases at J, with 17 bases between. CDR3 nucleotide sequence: TGTGCCAGCAGCTTAGGGGGGGGGCCAGTGTGGGATACGCAGTATTTT. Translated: CASSLGGGPVWDTQYF.

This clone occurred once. The CDR3 DNA is TGTGCCAGCAGCCGGGAGCCGAGCAGAACTGAAGCTTTCTTT. This gives the protein CASSREPSRTEAFF. This chain joins TRBV7-2 and TRBJ1-1, with D hard to call. The germline CDR1 and CDR2 sequences are SGHTA and FQGNSA. V was trimmed by 5 bases and J by 5 bases, leaving 15 bases between them. This CDR3 has 14 residues. The variable domain in full, with the rest retrieved from reference TRBV7-2 and TRBJ1-1, is GAGVSQSPSNKVTEKGKDVELRCDPISGHTALYWYRQSLGQGLEFLIYFQGNSAPDKSGLPSDRFSAERTGGSVSTLTIQRTQQEDSAVYLCASSREPSRTEAFFGQGTRLTVV.

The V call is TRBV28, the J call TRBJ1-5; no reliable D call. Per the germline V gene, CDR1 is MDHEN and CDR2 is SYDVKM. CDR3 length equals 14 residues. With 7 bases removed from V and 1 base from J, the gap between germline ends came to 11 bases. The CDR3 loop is CASTLPGSNQPQHF. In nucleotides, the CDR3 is TGTGCCAGCACCTTGCCCGGGAGCAATCAGCCCCAGCATTTT.

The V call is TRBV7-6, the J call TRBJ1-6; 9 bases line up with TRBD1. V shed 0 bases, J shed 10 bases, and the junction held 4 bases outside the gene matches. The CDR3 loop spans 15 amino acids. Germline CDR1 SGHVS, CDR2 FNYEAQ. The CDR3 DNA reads TGTGCCAGCAGCTTAGCCGGGACAGGGAAATCACCCCTCCACTTT. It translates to CASSLAGTGKSPLHF.

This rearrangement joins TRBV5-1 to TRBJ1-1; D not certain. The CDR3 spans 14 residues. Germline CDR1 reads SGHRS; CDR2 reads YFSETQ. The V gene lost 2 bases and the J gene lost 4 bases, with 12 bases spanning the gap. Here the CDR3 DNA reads TGCGCCAGCAGCTTTGGGCAGGCCGGCACTGAAGCTTTCTTT. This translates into CASSFGQAGTEAFF.

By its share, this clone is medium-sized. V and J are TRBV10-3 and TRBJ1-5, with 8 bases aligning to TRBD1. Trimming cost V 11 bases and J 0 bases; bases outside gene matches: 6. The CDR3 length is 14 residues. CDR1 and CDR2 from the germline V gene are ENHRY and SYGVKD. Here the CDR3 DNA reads TGTGCCGCATCGACAGGGGATAGCAATCAGCCCCAGCATTTT. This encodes CAASTGDSNQPQHF.

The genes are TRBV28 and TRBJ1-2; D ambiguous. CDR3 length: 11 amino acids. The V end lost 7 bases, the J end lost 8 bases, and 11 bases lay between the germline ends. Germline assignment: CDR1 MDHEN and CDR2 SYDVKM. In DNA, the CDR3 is TGTGCCAGCAATCTTCGAGGCGGCTACACCTTC. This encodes CASNLRGGYTF.

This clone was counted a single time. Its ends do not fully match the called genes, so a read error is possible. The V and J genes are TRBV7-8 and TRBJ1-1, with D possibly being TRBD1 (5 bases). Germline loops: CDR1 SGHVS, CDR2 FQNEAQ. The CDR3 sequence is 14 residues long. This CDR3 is CASSLGGETFRGPF. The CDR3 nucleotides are TGTGCCAGCAGCTTGGGAGGGGAGACCTTTCGGGGTCCCTTT. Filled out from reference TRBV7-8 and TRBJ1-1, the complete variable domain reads GAGVSQSPRYKVAKRGQDVALRCDPISGHVSLFWYQQALGQGPEFLTYFQNEAQLDKSGLPSDRFFAERPEGSVSTLKIQRTQQEDSAVYLCASSLGGETFRGPFGQGTRLTVV.

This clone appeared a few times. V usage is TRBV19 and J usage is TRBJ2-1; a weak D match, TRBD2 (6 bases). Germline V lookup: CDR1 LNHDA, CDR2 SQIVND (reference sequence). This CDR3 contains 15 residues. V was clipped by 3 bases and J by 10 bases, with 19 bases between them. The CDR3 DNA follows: TGTGCCAGTAGTATCCCGGGACTTCGAGCCGGGGAGCAGTTCTTC. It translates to CASSIPGLRAGEQFF.

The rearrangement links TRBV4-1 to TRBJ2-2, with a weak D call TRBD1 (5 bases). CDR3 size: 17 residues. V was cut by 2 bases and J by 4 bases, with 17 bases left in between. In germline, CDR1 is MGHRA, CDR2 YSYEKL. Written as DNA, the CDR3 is TGCGCCAGCAGCCAAAATAGGGGTCGCAGTTTCACCGGGGAGCTGTTTTTT. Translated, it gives CASSQNRGRSFTGELFF.

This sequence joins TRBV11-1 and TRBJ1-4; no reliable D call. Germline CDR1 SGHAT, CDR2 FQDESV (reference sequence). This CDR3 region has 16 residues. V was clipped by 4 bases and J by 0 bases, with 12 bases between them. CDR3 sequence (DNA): TGTGCCAGCAGCTCAAGGCGCAGCGCAACTAATGAAAAACTGTTTTTT. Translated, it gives CASSSRRSATNEKLFF. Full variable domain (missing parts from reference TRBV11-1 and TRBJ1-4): EAEVAQSPRYKITEKSQAVAFWCDPISGHATLYWYRQILGQGPELLVQFQDESVVDDSQLPKDRFSAERLKGVDSTLKIQPAELGDSAMYLCASSSRRSATNEKLFFGSGTQLSVL.

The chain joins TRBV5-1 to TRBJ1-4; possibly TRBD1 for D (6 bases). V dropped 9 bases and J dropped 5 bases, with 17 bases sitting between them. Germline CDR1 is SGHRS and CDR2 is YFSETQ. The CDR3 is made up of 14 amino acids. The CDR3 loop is CATARGEENEKLFF. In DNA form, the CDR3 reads TGCGCCACCGCCAGGGGCGAGGAAAATGAAAAACTGTTTTTT. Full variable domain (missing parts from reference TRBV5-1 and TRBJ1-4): KAGVTQTPRYLIKTRGQQVTLSCSPISGHRSVSWYQQTPGQGLQFLFEYFSETQRNKGNFPGRFSGRQFSNSRSEMNVSTLELGDSALYLCATARGEENEKLFFGSGTQLSVL.

CDR3 nucleotide sequence: TGTGCCAGCAGCTTAGCGGAGCGGGGGGCCAAAAACATTCAGTACTTC. Translated: CASSLAERGAKNIQYF. The chain links TRBV7-2 to TRBJ2-4, with 8 nucleotides matching TRBD2. The length of the CDR3 is 16 residues. Losses at the gene ends were 0 bases for V and 1 base for J; bases not matched to a gene: 2. Looked up from germline, CDR1 is SGHTA and CDR2 is FQGNSA. The complete variable domain, with remaining parts taken from reference TRBV7-2 and TRBJ2-4, reads GAGVSQSPSNKVTEKGKDVELRCDPISGHTALYWYRQSLGQGLEFLIYFQGNSAPDKSGLPSDRFSAERTGGSVSTLTIQRTQQEDSAVYLCASSLAERGAKNIQYFGAGTRLSVL.

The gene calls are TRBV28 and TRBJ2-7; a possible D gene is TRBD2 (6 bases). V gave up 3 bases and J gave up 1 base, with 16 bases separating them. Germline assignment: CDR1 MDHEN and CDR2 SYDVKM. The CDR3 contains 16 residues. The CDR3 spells CASSFHLVGLSYEQYF. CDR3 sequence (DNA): TGTGCCAGCAGTTTTCATTTGGTCGGACTATCCTACGAGCAGTACTTC. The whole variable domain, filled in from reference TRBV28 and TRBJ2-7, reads DVKVTQSSRYLVKRTGEKVFLECVQDMDHENMFWYRQDPGLGLRLIYFSYDVKMKEKGDIPEGYSVSREKKERFSLILESASTNQTSMYLCASSFHLVGLSYEQYFGPGTRLTVT.

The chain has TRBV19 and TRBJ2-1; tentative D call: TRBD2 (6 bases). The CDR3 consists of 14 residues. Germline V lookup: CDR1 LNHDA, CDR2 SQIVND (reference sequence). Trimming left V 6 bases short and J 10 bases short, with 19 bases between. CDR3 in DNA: TGTGCCAGTAGACTGGACCCAGTCCGGGGGGAGCAGTTCTTC. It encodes CASRLDPVRGEQFF.

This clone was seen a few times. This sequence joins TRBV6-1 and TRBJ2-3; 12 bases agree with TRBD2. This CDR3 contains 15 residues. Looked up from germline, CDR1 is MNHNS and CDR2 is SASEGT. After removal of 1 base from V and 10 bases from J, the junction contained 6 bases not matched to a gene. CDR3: CASSEGTSGITAQYF. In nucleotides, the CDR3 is TGTGCCAGCAGTGAAGGGACTAGCGGGATTACCGCGCAGTATTTT.

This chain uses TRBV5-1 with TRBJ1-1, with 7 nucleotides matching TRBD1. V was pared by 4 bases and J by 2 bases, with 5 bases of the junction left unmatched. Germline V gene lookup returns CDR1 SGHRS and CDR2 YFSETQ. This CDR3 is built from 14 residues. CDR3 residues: CASSIGTANTEAFF. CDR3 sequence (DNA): TGCGCCAGCAGCATTGGGACAGCAAACACTGAAGCTTTCTTT.

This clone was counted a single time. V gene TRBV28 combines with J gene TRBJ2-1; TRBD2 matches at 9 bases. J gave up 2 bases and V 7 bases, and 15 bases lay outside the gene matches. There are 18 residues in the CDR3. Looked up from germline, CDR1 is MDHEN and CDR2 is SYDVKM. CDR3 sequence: CASTSFGGRGTTYNEQFF. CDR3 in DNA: TGTGCCAGCACCTCTTTCGGCGGGAGGGGGACCACCTACAATGAGCAGTTCTTC. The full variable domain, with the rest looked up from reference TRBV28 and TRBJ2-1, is DVKVTQSSRYLVKRTGEKVFLECVQDMDHENMFWYRQDPGLGLRLIYFSYDVKMKEKGDIPEGYSVSREKKERFSLILESASTNQTSMYLCASTSFGGRGTTYNEQFFGPGTRLTVL.

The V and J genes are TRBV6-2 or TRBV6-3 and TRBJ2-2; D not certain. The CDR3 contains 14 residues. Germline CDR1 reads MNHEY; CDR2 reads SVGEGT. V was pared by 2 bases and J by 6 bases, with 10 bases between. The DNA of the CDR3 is TGTGCCAGCAGTTACATCCCCGAGGCCGGGGAGCTGTTTTTT. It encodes CASSYIPEAGELFF.

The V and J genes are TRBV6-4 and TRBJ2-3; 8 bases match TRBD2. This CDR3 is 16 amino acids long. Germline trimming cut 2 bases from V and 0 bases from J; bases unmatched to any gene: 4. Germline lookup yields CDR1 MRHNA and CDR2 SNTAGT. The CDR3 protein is CASSDRGGVSTDTQYF. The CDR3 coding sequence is TGTGCCAGCAGTGACCGGGGGGGGGTGAGCACAGATACGCAGTATTTT.

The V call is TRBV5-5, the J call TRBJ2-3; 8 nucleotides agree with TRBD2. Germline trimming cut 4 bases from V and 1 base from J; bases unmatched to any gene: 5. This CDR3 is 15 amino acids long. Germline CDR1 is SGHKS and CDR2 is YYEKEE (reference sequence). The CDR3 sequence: CASSNNGGGTDTQYF. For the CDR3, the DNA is TGTGCCAGCAGCAACAACGGGGGGGGCACAGATACGCAGTATTTT.

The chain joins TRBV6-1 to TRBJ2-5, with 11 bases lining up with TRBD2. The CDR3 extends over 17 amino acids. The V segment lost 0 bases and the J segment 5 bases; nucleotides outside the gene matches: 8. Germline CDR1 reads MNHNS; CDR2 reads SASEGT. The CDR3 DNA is TGTGCCAGCAGTGAAGCGCGGGCTAGCGGGGGGCAGGAGACCCAGTACTTC. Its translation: CASSEARASGGQETQYF.